This is a list of T cell receptor beta chains from one sample in a study of shared clonotypes between healthy human individuals. Assay used: immunoSEQ multiplex PCR; TCRdb lists only in-frame clones, some missing. Of about 110,000 clones in the sample, roughly 66% were seen once. Specimen: memory CD8+ T cells sorted from blood. These receptors originate from a woman in her twenties or thirties in good health. Each CDR3 is given with its conserved first and last residue. A D gene is named only where the DNA matches it firmly.

v_call,j_call,d_call,cdr3_aa
TRBV28,TRBJ2-1,NA,CASRPLSGPYNEQFF
TRBV25-1,TRBJ2-2,NA,CASSPHDGELFF
TRBV6-5,TRBJ2-3,NA,CASSRADTQYF
TRBV2,TRBJ1-2,NA,CASSERGSNYGYTF
TRBV15,TRBJ2-7,NA,CATSGGGRAYEQYF
TRBV6-1,TRBJ2-6,NA,CASGDFNSGANVLTF
TRBV7-4,TRBJ2-1,TRBD2,CASSPTSAGDNEQFF
TRBV19,TRBJ1-1,TRBD1,CASSKTGGVTEAFF
TRBV7-6,TRBJ1-2,NA,CASSLLIGDGGSGYTF
TRBV7-8,TRBJ1-1,NA,CASSLEQGYEAFF
TRBV15,TRBJ1-2,NA,CATSGPHRIAGYTF
TRBV6-1,TRBJ2-6,NA,CATLANSGANVLTF
TRBV29-1,TRBJ2-1,NA,CSVEVMVNEQFF
TRBV7-2,TRBJ2-7,NA,CASSFGSISYEQYF
TRBV5-6,TRBJ1-1,NA,CASSLGGPINTEAFF
TRBV25-1,TRBJ2-3,NA,CASSDRIGTDTQYF
TRBV7-9,TRBJ2-7,NA,CASISSMGGETYEQYF
TRBV25-1,NA,NA,CASSENAQGGPYEQYF
TRBV27,TRBJ1-5,NA,CASSLNGGQRNQPQHF
TRBV5-6,TRBJ1-4,NA,CASSFNQATHEKLFF
TRBV10-3,TRBJ1-5,NA,CAISESGQGNQPQHF
TRBV19,TRBJ2-7,TRBD2,CASSWKMGLASYEQYF
TRBV5-4,TRBJ2-7,NA,CASSMAGENYEQYF
TRBV5-4,TRBJ2-6,TRBD1,CASSPPFRDRGAGANVLTF
TRBV27,TRBJ1-5,NA,CASSAMTGNQPQHF
TRBV29-1,TRBJ2-1,NA,CSVEPTSSYNEQFF
TRBV5-4,TRBJ2-6,NA,CASSLGNSGANVLTF
TRBV9,TRBJ2-5,TRBD1,CASSGGQEQETQYF
TRBV25-1,TRBJ2-1,TRBD2,CASSESSASGRNEQFF
TRBV19,TRBJ1-2,NA,CASKPTQGRAPYGYTF
TRBV7-8,TRBJ2-7,TRBD1,CASSSIQGWDSYEQYF
TRBV13,TRBJ2-7,NA,CASRASGDSEQYF
TRBV7-6,TRBJ2-1,TRBD2,CASSLAGGTSGYNEQFF
TRBV29-1,TRBJ2-3,NA,CSAVVVIADTQYF
TRBV27,TRBJ2-1,TRBD2,CASRFVSGVYNEQFF
TRBV27,TRBJ2-1,NA,CASSLGGTGHEQFF
TRBV10-3,TRBJ2-1,NA,CAIARDGSYNEQFF
TRBV7-8,TRBJ1-5,TRBD1,CASSSPRQGDYSNQPQHF
TRBV15,TRBJ2-1,TRBD2,CATSRTRAGRALNEQFF
TRBV19,TRBJ2-7,NA,CASSIALGSGQYF
TRBV6-1,TRBJ1-2,NA,CASRNTSNYGYTF
TRBV6-1,TRBJ1-1,TRBD1,CASRTGGLNTEAFF
TRBV4-1,TRBJ2-7,TRBD2,CASSLTPGLAGGAYEQYF
TRBV6-5,TRBJ2-4,NA,CARTLAKNIQYF
TRBV9,TRBJ2-3,TRBD2,CASTQSWGSGSKHTQYF
TRBV30,TRBJ2-3,NA,CAWKSVMSTDTQYF
TRBV28,TRBJ2-7,NA,CASRPGLESYEQYF
TRBV7-8,TRBJ2-7,TRBD1,CASSALTGGGSYEQYF
TRBV7-9,TRBJ1-5,TRBD1,CASSLWGGTGALGPQHF
TRBV4-2,TRBJ1-1,NA,CASSQGVGTEAFF
TRBV6-1,TRBJ2-5,TRBD1,CASSEVDRGDETQYF
TRBV5-1,TRBJ1-1,TRBD1,CASSFTRGDTEAFF
TRBV5-4,TRBJ2-7,TRBD2,CASSGWTSGRTHNEQYF
TRBV27,TRBJ2-7,NA,CASSWGDGTYEQYF
TRBV5-1,TRBJ2-4,NA,CASSLDSGIDIQYF
TRBV5-6,TRBJ2-4,TRBD2,CASSLERLAGSNIQYF
TRBV7-6,TRBJ2-1,TRBD2,CASSQGLAGVNNEQFF
TRBV19,TRBJ1-5,NA,CASRWDSNQPQHF
TRBV29-1,TRBJ2-5,NA,CSVLGSETQYF